Below, one T cell receptor (beta chain) is given with its context. Its antigen is unidentified. This sample was taken from a study of T cell repertoires in cytomegalovirus infection. TCRdb reanalysed the reads using MiXCR and keeps one entry per CDR3 protein. The top ten hold 12% of the sample, which has around 750,000 distinct CDR3 sequences, 32% seen once. The TCR sequence derives from a human donor in good health (CMV status not recorded). Some clones in this sample may be carry-over from other donors' samples. The source was cultured CD8+ T cells from PBMCs, collected from culture after CMV antigen stimulation.

The CDR3 bases are TGCAGTGCTAGGGACAGGTCGAACACCGGGGAGCTGTTTTTT. Translation gives CSARDRSNTGELFF. This chain uses TRBV20-1 with TRBJ2-2; TRBD1 matches 7 bases. The J segment lost 0 bases and the V segment lost 3 bases, leaving 1 base of the junction unmatched. Germline assignment: CDR1 DFQATT and CDR2 SNEGSKA (reference sequence). CDR3 size: 14 residues.